Listed here are 24 T cell receptor beta chains from one sample, sequenced in a study of T cells in tumors after PD-1 blockade. Clones were read by immunoSEQ multiplex PCR, and TCRdb kept only the in-frame ones, dropping some. Of about 33,000 clones in the sample, around 80% were seen once. The sample in question was PBMCs, obtained before anti-PD-1 treatment. Receptors were obtained from a human donor with basal cell carcinoma.

This chain joins TRBV13 and TRBJ1-1; D is ambiguous. The CDR3 is 14 amino acids. Looked up from germline, CDR1 is PRHDT and CDR2 is FYEKMQ (reference sequence). V was shortened by 5 bases and J by 8 bases, with 18 bases between the two germline ends. CDR3 nucleotides: TGTGCCAGCAGCCCCCGATTCGGTGATGTGGAAGCTTTCTTT. It specifies CASSPRFGDVEAFF.

The chain couples TRBV11-3 to TRBJ1-2; 7 nucleotides agree with TRBD1. After removal of 3 bases from V and 4 bases from J, the junction contained 8 bases not matched to a gene. The germline gives CDR1 SGHNT, CDR2 YENEEA. The CDR3 has 15 amino acids. The CDR3 nucleotides read TGTGCCAGCAGCTTGGACAGGAGACAGGTCTATGGCTACACCTTC. Translation gives CASSLDRRQVYGYTF.

The rearrangement uses TRBV5-4 and TRBJ2-1; no reliable D call. Germline CDR1 SGHNT, CDR2 YYREEE (reference sequence). V was clipped by 4 bases and J by 8 bases, with 13 bases between them. The CDR3 extends over 13 amino acids. CDR3 sequence (DNA): TGTGCCAGCAGCGCCGCCTATGGTTATGAGCAGTTCTTC. It specifies CASSAAYGYEQFF.

The chain links TRBV27 to TRBJ2-3; 9 bases are a match to TRBD2. V was clipped by 0 bases and J by 6 bases; unmatched bases: 10. The CDR3 consists of 17 residues. From germline, CDR1 is MNHEY and CDR2 SMNVEV (reference sequence). CDR3 protein: CASSLSKGLAGMDTQYF. The CDR3, as DNA: TGTGCCAGCAGTTTATCTAAAGGGCTAGCGGGGATGGATACGCAGTATTTT.

The chain links TRBV6-5 to TRBJ2-7; TRBD1 agrees at 8 bases. The CDR3 is made up of 15 amino acids. V trimming: 6 bases; J trimming: 3 bases; junction bases outside the gene matches: 10. Per germline, CDR1 MNHEY and CDR2 SVGAGI. The CDR3 DNA follows: TGTGCCAGCAGCTGGGCCGGACAGGGCATCTACGAGCAGTACTTC. Amino acids: CASSWAGQGIYEQYF.

V and J are TRBV6-2 or TRBV6-3 and TRBJ1-2; D uncertain. Trimming stripped 2 bases from V and 5 bases from J, with 12 bases between. This CDR3 comprises 14 residues. Germline CDR1 reads MNHEY; CDR2 reads SVGEGT. This CDR3 reads CASSYGWDRYGYTF. CDR3 DNA: TGTGCCAGCAGTTACGGGTGGGATCGATATGGCTACACCTTC.

The sample holds one count of this clone. The CDR3, as DNA: TGTGCCAGCAGCTTATTTAGCGGGAGAAAGTACGAGCAGTACTTC. Protein: CASSLFSGRKYEQYF. This chain connects TRBV7-8 to TRBJ2-7; the match to TRBD2 covers 9 bases. The germline gives CDR1 SGHVS, CDR2 FQNEAQ. The CDR3 spans 15 residues. The V segment lost 2 bases and the J segment 4 bases; nucleotides outside the gene matches: 6.

The chain has TRBV29-1 and TRBJ2-3, with TRBD1 matching over 9 bases. This CDR3 contains 15 residues. Germline V gives CDR1 SQVTM, CDR2 ANQGSEA. Trimming cost V 4 bases and J 0 bases; bases outside gene matches: 5. CDR3 in DNA: TGCAGCGTTGCCTATGGACAGGGGAGCACAGATACGCAGTATTTT. As protein: CSVAYGQGSTDTQYF.

The genes are TRBV7-9 and TRBJ2-7; a weak D match, TRBD1 (5 bases). The germline V gene has CDR1 SEHNR and CDR2 FQNEAQ (reference sequence). The CDR3 is 18 amino acids. Trimming left V 1 base short and J 4 bases short, with 23 bases between. The CDR3 sequence is CASSLVGFQGNIRYEQYF. DNA of the CDR3: TGTGCCAGCAGCTTAGTTGGCTTTCAGGGAAATATTAGATACGAGCAGTACTTC.

This clone appeared a single time. CDR3 residues: CASMGAYEQYF. The CDR3 DNA reads TGTGCCAGCATGGGAGCCTACGAGCAGTACTTC. The V call is TRBV12-3 or TRBV12-4, the J call TRBJ2-7; maybe TRBD2 (5 bases). Deletions cut 7 bases from V and 2 bases from J, with 6 bases between. The CDR3 has 11 residues.

The V call is TRBV2, the J call TRBJ2-5; 8 bases match TRBD1. The germline gives CDR1 SNHLY, CDR2 FYNNEI. Trimming at V came to 6 bases and at J to 5 bases, leaving 8 bases not matched to a gene. The CDR3 is 14 residues long. For the CDR3, the DNA is TGTGCCAGCAGAACAGGGGGAACGGGGGAGACCCAGTACTTC. Translating gives CASRTGGTGETQYF.

This clone came up once. This chain uses TRBV28 with TRBJ1-4; D is uncertain. Deletions cut 6 bases from V and 7 bases from J, with 12 bases between. The germline V gene encodes CDR1 MDHEN and CDR2 SYDVKM. The CDR3 length is 13 residues. CDR3 amino acids: CASRTGLGEKLFF. The DNA of the CDR3 is TGTGCCAGCAGGACCGGTTTGGGTGAAAAACTGTTTTTT.

V usage is TRBV28 and J usage is TRBJ2-6; TRBD1 matches 9 bases. Germline lookup yields CDR1 MDHEN and CDR2 SYDVKM. J gave up 1 base and V 8 bases, and 9 bases lay outside the gene matches. The length of the CDR3 is 17 residues. The CDR3 is CASGYRGQRSGANVLTF. The CDR3, as DNA: TGTGCCAGCGGATACAGGGGGCAGAGGTCTGGGGCCAACGTCCTGACTTTC.

The rearrangement uses TRBV7-2 and TRBJ1-2; 7 bases are shared with TRBD1. Trimming cost V 6 bases and J 8 bases; bases outside gene matches: 6. The CDR3 totals 12 residues. Germline loops: CDR1 SGHTA, CDR2 FQGNSA. CDR3 bases: TGTGCCAGCAGTGAACAGGGGCTCGGCTACACCTTC. Residues: CASSEQGLGYTF.

The chain joins TRBV28 to TRBJ1-1, with TRBD1 identical over 7 bases. CDR1 and CDR2 (germline): MDHEN, SYDVKM. The J segment lost 6 bases and the V segment lost 5 bases, leaving 9 bases of the junction unmatched. The CDR3 contains 14 residues. CDR3 DNA sequence: TGTGCCAGCAGTCACCCAACAGGGGTTCCTGAAGCTTTCTTT. As protein: CASSHPTGVPEAFF.

This rearrangement joins TRBV5-6 to TRBJ1-6, with 7 bases that match TRBD1. This CDR3 region has 18 residues. The V segment lost 1 base and the J segment 0 bases; nucleotides outside the gene matches: 7. The germline V gene encodes CDR1 SGHDT and CDR2 YYEEEE. CDR3 in DNA: TGTGCCAGCAGCTTGCTCCTCAGGGGGGGCTCCTATAATTCACCCCTCCACTTT. Its translation: CASSLLLRGGSYNSPLHF.

J is TRBJ1-2 and V is TRBV7-8, with 8 bases fitting TRBD1. The CDR3 is 15 amino acids. The germline V gene has CDR1 SGHVS and CDR2 FQNEAQ. The ends lost 6 bases at V and 4 bases at J; junction bases unmatched: 10. For the CDR3, the DNA is TGTGCCAGCAGGGGGTCTGGACAGGGAGCCTATGGCTACACCTTC. Translation: CASRGSGQGAYGYTF.

The chain links TRBV7-2 to TRBJ2-5, with 7 bases aligning to TRBD1. The CDR3 consists of 16 residues. Germline CDR1 and CDR2: SGHTA and FQGNSA. Unmatched junction bases numbered 8, after V lost 3 bases and J lost 1 base. The CDR3 sequence: CASSLGWTGGQETQYF. CDR3 DNA: TGTGCCAGCAGCTTGGGCTGGACAGGTGGCCAAGAGACCCAGTACTTC.

The chain links TRBV5-4 to TRBJ2-7; D possibly uses TRBD1 or TRBD2 (5 bases each). The CDR3 spans 14 residues. Trimming cost V 4 bases and J 0 bases, with 11 bases left between them. Germline CDR1 is SGHNT and CDR2 is YYREEE (reference sequence). CDR3 sequence (DNA): TGTGCCAGCAGCCGGGACGGCTACTCCTACGAGCAGTACTTC. This translates into CASSRDGYSYEQYF.

The CDR3: CASSLAGTASPLHF. Here the CDR3 DNA reads TGCGCCAGCAGCTTGGCCGGGACGGCTTCACCCCTCCACTTT. The chain employs TRBV5-1 and TRBJ1-6; a possible D gene is TRBD1 (5 bases). Trimming pared 0 bases from V and 9 bases from J, leaving 10 bases between. CDR3 length: 14 amino acids. Germline CDR1 reads SGHRS; CDR2 reads YFSETQ.

This clone showed up many times. The V call is TRBV6-6, the J call TRBJ1-5; D is possibly TRBD1 (5 bases). Trimming cost V 7 bases and J 7 bases, with 20 bases left between them. Per the germline V gene, CDR1 is MNHNY and CDR2 is SVGAGI (reference sequence). The CDR3 loop spans 15 amino acids. The CDR3 sequence: CASTSREVWGQPQHF. CDR3 nucleotide sequence: TGTGCCAGCACCTCGCGGGAGGTATGGGGGCAGCCCCAGCATTTT.

The chain is built from TRBV19 and TRBJ1-1; D call uncertain. Germline CDR1 LNHDA, CDR2 SQIVND (reference sequence). This CDR3 is 13 amino acids long. The V gene lost 5 bases and the J gene lost 10 bases, with 17 bases spanning the gap. DNA of the CDR3: TGTGCCAGTAGTGTCCAGGCCCCCCGGAGAGCTTTCTTT. Its protein is CASSVQAPRRAFF.

The chain links TRBV6-6 to TRBJ1-5; a possible D gene is TRBD1 (6 bases). CDR3 size: 15 residues. V shed 6 bases and J shed 1 base, with 13 bases lying between them. The germline CDR1 and CDR2 sequences are MNHNY and SVGAGI (reference sequence). The CDR3 DNA sequence: TGTGCCAGCAGCCCCACAGGACAGAGCAATCAGCCCCAGCATTTT. Its protein product is CASSPTGQSNQPQHF.

The chain joins TRBV18 to TRBJ2-2, with 13 bases aligning to TRBD2. Trimming cost V 1 base and J 7 bases; bases outside gene matches: 6. Germline CDR1 and CDR2: KGHSH and LQKENI. The CDR3 loop spans 17 amino acids. CDR3 nucleotides: TGTGCCAGCTCACCACTACTAGCGGGAGGGCCCGGCGGGGAGCTGTTTTTT. Protein product: CASSPLLAGGPGGELFF.